This TCR beta chain was captured in a study of shared clonotypes between healthy human individuals. Looking at the study overall: Three plates each covered CD4 naive and memory; CD8 naive two, CD8 memory one. General study results and limits: Blood alone was sampled, and tissue repertoires likely differ. Clonotype sharing levels among donors were expected to vary with sequencing depth.

CD8 cells classed as naive were CD45RO-negative and positively selected for CCR7, excluding terminally differentiated effector memory CD45RA+ cells. Repertoires were generated with immunoSEQ multiplex PCR, while TCRdb's copy carries only in-frame clones and drops some. The sample has about 2 million clones, about 94% seen once; the top ten hold more than 0.95%. The CDR3 length is 12 residues. V lost 6 bases to trimming and J lost 3 bases, with 9 bases between them. Germline loops: CDR1 LNHDA, CDR2 SQIVND (reference sequence). This clone has more than one count but fewer than ten. Antigen: not known. V usage is TRBV19 and J usage is TRBJ2-7; D gene uncertain. This TCR was sampled from a man aged 18 to 30 in good health. The sequenced sample was naive CD8+ T cells sorted from blood. DNA for the CDR3: TGTGCCAGTAGGGACGGCTACTACGAGCAGTACTTC. Its translation is CASRDGYYEQYF.